This is a list of T cell receptor beta chains from one sample in a study of cytomegalovirus exposure and HLA in healthy donors. Repertoires were generated with immunoSEQ multiplex PCR, while TCRdb's copy carries only in-frame clones and drops some. The top ten clones hold more than 5% of a sample with approximately 240,000 clones, about four fifths of them seen once. Sample: PBMCs. These receptor sequences come from a woman in her forties in good health and CMV-seropositive. CDR3s include the opening cysteine and the closing phenylalanine or tryptophan. The D gene is left open where the match is weak. Clone size, where shown, is once, few, many, or a class for clones that have expanded.

.,TRBD1,TRBJ1-1,TRBV9,TGTGCCAGCAGCGTGCGGGACAGGAACACTGAAGCTTTCTTT,CASSVRDRNTEAFF
.,.,TRBJ1-2,TRBV6-5,TGTGCCAGCTCTTCCGTGGGCTCTAACTATGGCTACACCTTC,CASSSVGSNYGYTF
few,.,TRBJ2-1,TRBV9,TGTGCCAGCAGCGCTTATTTGAGGGAGCAGTTCTTC,CASSAYLREQFF
.,.,TRBJ2-1,TRBV30,TGTGCCTGGAGTTACCCGAGGGGGAGGGCCTACAATGAGCAGTTCTTC,CAWSYPRGRAYNEQFF
.,.,TRBJ2-3,TRBV29-1,TGCAGCGTTGACCCGGTCGGCAGCGGTAGCACAGATACGCAGTATTTT,CSVDPVGSGSTDTQYF
.,.,TRBJ1-4,TRBV29-1,TGCATTCACGGGGGTAGGGCAGACGATGAAAAACTGTTTTTT,CIHGGRADDEKLFF
.,TRBD1,TRBJ1-1,TRBV5-1,TGCGCCAGCCGACAGGGAACTGAAGCTTTCTTT,CASRQGTEAFF
.,TRBD2,TRBJ2-1,TRBV2,TGTGCCAGCAGCCTAGCGGCCTTGGGCAATGAGCAGTTCTTC,CASSLAALGNEQFF
.,TRBD1,TRBJ2-7,TRBV7-2,TGTGCCAGCAAGCCCAGGGGGCGCGGGTACGAGCAGTACTTC,CASKPRGRGYEQYF
.,TRBD1,TRBJ2-1,TRBV5-1,TGCGCCAGCAGCCTGGACAGGCATAATGAGCAGTTCTTC,CASSLDRHNEQFF
.,.,TRBJ1-1,TRBV9,TGTGCCAGCAGCGTGCGAGGAGAAATGAACACTGAAGCTTTCTTT,CASSVRGEMNTEAFF
.,.,TRBJ1-2,TRBV30,TGTGCCCAAGGGGGGGGGAGCTATGGCTACACCTTC,CAQGGGSYGYTF
.,TRBD2,TRBJ2-3,TRBV9,TGTGCCAGCAGCGTAGGATCGGGGACTACCGGTGTCATTTTCACAGATACGCAGTATTTT,CASSVGSGTTGVIFTDTQYF
few,TRBD1,TRBJ2-6,TRBV7-2,TGTGCCAGCAGCACCGGGACAGGGGGCTCTGGGGCCAACGTCCTGACTTTC,CASSTGTGGSGANVLTF
.,TRBD2,TRBJ2-7,TRBV25-1,TGTGCCACCACGGGAGGGATCGAGCAGTACTTC,CATTGGIEQYF
once,.,TRBJ1-2,TRBV7-9,TGTGCCAGCAGCTTGGGGCCTGGCGGAACCCATGGCTACACCTTC,CASSLGPGGTHGYTF
.,.,TRBJ1-5,TRBV30,TGTGCCTGGAGTGTTCCAGGGGTCAATCAGCCCCAGCATTTT,CAWSVPGVNQPQHF
few,.,TRBJ1-1,TRBV6-6,TGTGCCAGCAGTTACTCCCTACAGAGCATGAACACTGAAGCTTTCTTT,CASSYSLQSMNTEAFF
.,TRBD1,TRBJ1-2,TRBV5-4,TGTGCCAGCAGCCAACAGGGGGCTGTGACGGGAGGCTACACCTTC,CASSQQGAVTGGYTF
.,.,TRBJ1-1,TRBV14,TGTGCCAGCAGCCAAGTGAGGGATCGAGCTTTCTTT,CASSQVRDRAFF
.,.,TRBJ1-2,TRBV12-5,TGTGCTAGTGGTTTGAGTGGCGGATCCGGCTACACCTTC,CASGLSGGSGYTF
.,TRBD2,TRBJ2-7,TRBV9,TGTGCCAGCAGCGTAGATCCTAGCGGGTTCTACGAGCAGTACTTC,CASSVDPSGFYEQYF
.,TRBD1,TRBJ2-1,TRBV12-5,TGTGCTAGTGGTTTGGTTAGACCGGGACAGGGGGCAAGGAATGAGCAGTTCTTC,CASGLVRPGQGARNEQFF
.,TRBD1,TRBJ2-5,TRBV5-8,TGTGCCAGCAGCTCGGAAACGACAGGGTTGGAGACCCAGTACTTC,CASSSETTGLETQYF
.,.,TRBJ1-1,TRBV28,TGTGCCAGCACCTCCCCAAGAGTGAACACTGAAGCTTTCTTT,CASTSPRVNTEAFF
.,.,TRBJ1-2,TRBV14,TGTGCCAGCAGCCAAGGATGTATAATCTTTGTGTCGAACGGGGTTATCGTCTATGGCTACACCTTC,CASSQGCIIFVSNGVIVYGYTF
.,.,TRBJ1-1,TRBV19,TGTGCCAGTAGTATGCCGGGGAGGGAAACTGAAGCTTTCTTT,CASSMPGRETEAFF
.,TRBD1,TRBJ1-2,TRBV30,TGTGCCTGGAAGGGGACAGTAATATCGGGTTCCTATGGCTACACCTTC,CAWKGTVISGSYGYTF
.,TRBD2,TRBJ2-2,TRBV5-1,TGCGCCAGCAGCCTCGGACTAGAGGGCACCGGGGAGCTGTTTTTT,CASSLGLEGTGELFF
few,.,TRBJ2-3,TRBV7-6,TGTGCCAGCAGCTCAAGGACCAGCAGGGGAGATACGCAGTATTTT,CASSSRTSRGDTQYF
.,.,TRBJ1-1,TRBV7-9,TGTGCCAGCCAACCGAGCGGGACGGTAAACACTGAAGCTTTCTTT,CASQPSGTVNTEAFF
.,.,TRBJ2-7,TRBV7-3,TGTGCCAGCAGCTTATTAGCGGCAGATCCCAAGCAGTACTTC,CASSLLAADPKQYF
.,.,TRBJ2-7,TRBV30,TGTGCCTGGAGCCCTGGGCGGGTAGCGCAGTACTTC,CAWSPGRVAQYF